This is a list of T cell receptor beta chains from one sample in a study of regulatory T cells in long-lasting Graves disease. TCRdb used MiXCR to reprocess the multiplex PCR reads, holding one entry per CDR3 protein. The sample lists hundreds of thousands of distinct CDR3 sequences; 25% to 30% were seen once. The source was peripheral blood mononuclear cells (PBMCs), collected when the disease was refractory, from a patient treated with antithyroid drugs. The source is a female donor with Graves disease. Both conserved end residues are part of each CDR3. Each record gives: J gene, V gene, D gene, clone size, CDR3 length, CDR3 protein, CDR3 DNA. The D gene is left open where the match is weak. Size values are once, few and many counts, or a class for expanded clones, and some rows have none.

>TRBJ1-1|TRBV6-1|TRBD1|once|14
CASRRAGTGAEAFF
TGTGCCAGCAGGCGCGCCGGGACAGGGGCTGAAGCTTTCTTT
>TRBJ1-2|TRBV6-1|TRBD1|.|15
CASSSPSAGGRGYTF
TGTGCCAGCAGTTCCCCCTCGGCAGGGGGTAGAGGCTACACCTTC
>TRBJ2-7|TRBV5-5|.|.|15
CASSLTEGSSYEQYF
TGTGCCAGCAGCTTAACGGAGGGGAGCTCCTACGAGCAGTACTTC
>TRBJ2-7|TRBV7-3|.|.|15
CASSLLADSSYEQYF
TGTGCCAGCAGCCTCCTAGCGGACAGCTCCTACGAGCAGTACTTC
>TRBJ2-7|TRBV20-1|.|.|14
CSASRAGGTYEQYF
TGCAGTGCTAGTCGGGCAGGTGGTACCTACGAGCAGTACTTC
>TRBJ1-6|TRBV12-3/TRBV12-4|TRBD1|many|16
CASSPATGNVISPLHF
TGTGCCAGCAGCCCGGCGACAGGGAACGTAATTTCACCCCTCCACTTT
>TRBJ1-1|TRBV28|.|few|16
CASSLGVQGPNTEAFF
TGTGCCAGCAGTTTAGGGGTCCAGGGACCGAACACTGAAGCTTTCTTT
>TRBJ1-1|TRBV20-1|.|few|18
CSATPTRDGPFMNTEAFF
TGCAGTGCTACCCCTACTAGAGACGGCCCTTTCATGAACACTGAAGCTTTCTTT
>TRBJ2-7|TRBV11-2|TRBD2|.|14
CASRCPGTSGRPYF
TGTGCCAGCAGGTGCCCCGGAACTAGCGGGAGGCCGTACTTC
>TRBJ2-7|TRBV5-7|.|.|12
CASRLDAYEQYF
TGTGCCAGCAGACTAGACGCCTACGAGCAGTACTTC
>TRBJ1-3|TRBV28|TRBD1|few|16
CASSPPGQGGGNTIYF
TGTGCCAGCAGTCCCCCCGGACAGGGTGGAGGAAACACCATATATTTT
>TRBJ1-2|TRBV6-5|.|.|15
CASSSVSGRLDGYTF
TGTGCCAGCAGTTCCGTTTCGGGGAGGCTGGACGGCTACACCTTC
>TRBJ1-1|TRBV30|.|few|13
CAWTVTHHTEAFF
TGTGCCTGGACTGTAACTCATCACACTGAAGCTTTCTTT
>TRBJ1-5|TRBV12-3/TRBV12-4|TRBD1|.|13
CASTRTGKSPQHF
TGTGCCAGCACCCGGACAGGGAAGTCGCCCCAGCATTTT
>TRBJ2-2|TRBV13|TRBD2|few|16
CTSSFGLAGVIGELFF
TGTACCAGCAGCTTCGGACTAGCGGGAGTCATCGGGGAGCTGTTTTTT
>TRBJ2-2|TRBV10-2|TRBD1|.|14
CASLGTVGPGELFF
TGCGCCAGCCTTGGGACAGTCGGTCCCGGGGAGCTGTTTTTT
>TRBJ1-5|TRBV28|TRBD1|many|17
CASSFRAGGWSNQPQHF
TGTGCCAGCAGTTTTCGGGCAGGGGGCTGGAGCAATCAGCCCCAGCATTTT
>TRBJ1-5|TRBV19|TRBD1|few|17
CASTPRRDRGSNQPQHF
TGTGCCAGTACCCCCCGGAGAGACAGGGGTAGCAATCAGCCCCAGCATTTT
>TRBJ2-7|TRBV28|.|few|14
CASSPLGSRYEQYF
TGTGCCAGCAGTCCCCTAGGGAGCAGGTACGAGCAGTACTTC
>TRBJ1-2|TRBV5-1|TRBD1|.|15
CASSFHGTGGDGYTF
TGCGCCAGCAGCTTTCACGGGACAGGGGGAGATGGCTACACCTTC
>TRBJ2-7|TRBV13|TRBD2|.|15
CASSSGTSGYYEQYF
TGTGCCAGCAGCTCCGGGACTAGCGGGTACTACGAGCAGTACTTC
>TRBJ1-4|TRBV19|.|.|16
CASSRGFSGQNEKLFF
TGTGCCAGTAGCCGGGGGTTCTCAGGACAGAATGAAAAACTGTTTTTT
>TRBJ1-1|TRBV28|.|few|13
CASSSGEFEEAFF
TGTGCCAGCAGTTCGGGGGAGTTTGAGGAAGCTTTCTTT
>TRBJ1-1|TRBV11-2|TRBD1|few|15
CASSLGPGPGGEAFF
TGTGCCAGCAGCTTAGGTCCAGGGCCAGGGGGTGAAGCTTTCTTT
>TRBJ1-2|TRBV30|.|.|12
CAWMRAYYGYTF
TGTGCCTGGATGAGGGCCTACTATGGCTACACCTTC
>TRBJ2-7|TRBV7-9|.|.|15
CASSLAAGNRYEQYF
TGTGCCAGCAGCTTAGCGGCGGGGAACCGCTACGAGCAGTACTTC
>TRBJ2-2|TRBV2|TRBD1|.|16
CASSRDRVPNTGELFF
TGTGCCAGCAGTCGAGACAGGGTTCCCAACACCGGGGAGCTGTTTTTT
>TRBJ1-2|TRBV4-1|.|.|14
CASSQEGRTYGYTF
TGCGCCAGCAGCCAAGAAGGTCGGACCTATGGCTACACCTTC
>TRBJ1-4|TRBV12-3/TRBV12-4|.|many|14
CASSVTGPNEKLFF
TGTGCCAGCAGTGTCACAGGGCCGAATGAAAAACTGTTTTTT
>TRBJ1-5|TRBV2|TRBD1|many|15
CASEHKDRGDQPQHF
TGTGCCAGCGAGCACAAGGACAGGGGAGATCAGCCCCAGCATTTT
>TRBJ1-6|TRBV30|.|.|11
CAWEANSPLHF
TGTGCCTGGGAGGCGAATTCACCCCTCCACTTT
>TRBJ1-2|TRBV28|.|many|13
CASFSRSRYGYTF
TGTGCCAGCTTCTCCCGATCCCGTTATGGCTACACCTTC
>TRBJ2-5|TRBV5-1|.|.|12
CASSSTIWAQYF
TGCGCCAGCAGCTCCACCATCTGGGCCCAGTACTTC
>TRBJ1-4|TRBV20-1|.|many|13
CSARDILLEKLFF
TGCAGTGCTAGGGACATCCTTCTTGAAAAACTGTTTTTT
>TRBJ2-5|TRBV27|.|.|13
CASRIGGGETQYF
TGTGCCAGCAGAATAGGGGGAGGAGAGACCCAGTACTTC
>TRBJ1-2|TRBV29-1|.|many|11
CSVPSNYGYTF
TGCAGCGTTCCATCAAACTATGGCTACACCTTC
>TRBJ1-2|TRBV28|TRBD1|many|14
CASSTDRGVYGYTF
TGTGCCAGCAGTACAGACAGGGGGGTTTATGGCTACACCTTC
>TRBJ1-2|TRBV12-3/TRBV12-4|.|.|12
CASSFRRGDYTF
TGTGCCAGCAGCTTTCGGCGAGGGGACTACACCTTC
>TRBJ1-1|TRBV16|.|few|11
CASSQLREAFF
TGTGCCAGCAGCCAATTGCGGGAAGCTTTCTTT
>TRBJ1-3|TRBV29-1|.|few|16
CSVEDGERHSKNTIYF
TGCAGCGTTGAAGATGGGGAAAGGCACAGTAAGAACACCATATATTTT
>TRBJ2-7|TRBV4-1|.|.|16
CASSQGGAGRNYEQYF
TGCGCCAGCAGCCAAGGGGGGGCAGGGCGAAACTACGAGCAGTACTTC
>TRBJ2-2|TRBV11-2|TRBD2|.|18
CASSPYEVLAGNTGELFF
TGTGCCAGCAGCCCTTACGAGGTTCTAGCGGGCAACACCGGGGAGCTGTTTTTT
>TRBJ2-7|TRBV5-5|.|.|13
CASRQGLNYEQYF
TGTGCCAGCAGACAAGGACTCAACTACGAGCAGTACTTC
>TRBJ1-2|TRBV15|.|few|15
CATSNIRTSPYGYTF
TGTGCCACCAGCAACATAAGGACATCCCCGTATGGCTACACCTTC
>TRBJ1-2|TRBV7-2|.|.|16
CASSPTSFGPGYGYTF
TGTGCCAGCAGCCCTACGTCTTTCGGCCCGGGTTATGGCTACACCTTC
>TRBJ1-1|TRBV4-1|TRBD1|.|15
CASSQADRGDTEAFF
TGCGCCAGCAGCCAAGCCGACAGGGGGGACACTGAAGCTTTCTTT
>TRBJ2-5|TRBV7-2|.|many|15
CASSRTGQIQETQYF
TGTGCCAGCAGCAGAACGGGACAAATCCAAGAGACCCAGTACTTC
>TRBJ1-2|TRBV20-1|TRBD1|.|17
CSAVGTGNPYDLYGYTF
TGCAGTGCCGTCGGGACAGGGAACCCCTACGACCTCTATGGCTACACCTTC
>TRBJ1-2|TRBV11-2|TRBD1|many|14
CASSTGGGAKGYTF
TGTGCCAGCAGCACAGGGGGCGGGGCTAAGGGCTACACCTTC
>TRBJ2-7|TRBV10-3|.|.|13
CAISPRETYEQYF
TGTGCCATCAGTCCACGGGAAACCTACGAGCAGTACTTC
>TRBJ1-1|TRBV29-1|.|.|14
CSVARPEANAEAFF
TGCAGCGTTGCGCGACCCGAGGCGAACGCTGAAGCTTTCTTT
>TRBJ1-1|TRBV6-1|TRBD1|.|12
CASSATGWRAFF
TGTGCCAGCAGTGCGACAGGGTGGCGGGCTTTCTTT
>TRBJ1-1|TRBV10-3|.|few|13
CAISEGRNTEAFF
TGTGCCATCAGTGAGGGTAGGAACACTGAAGCTTTCTTT
>TRBJ2-7|TRBV10-1|.|.|17
CASSELPFSVMGSEQYF
TGCGCCAGCAGTGAGTTACCCTTCTCGGTGATGGGTTCCGAGCAGTACTTC
>TRBJ2-2|TRBV5-1|TRBD2|.|15
CASSTRLADTGELFF
TGCGCCAGCAGCACCAGACTAGCAGACACCGGGGAGCTGTTTTTT
>TRBJ2-7|TRBV29-1|TRBD1|.|13
CSVDATGSYEQYF
TGCAGCGTTGACGCGACAGGGTCCTACGAGCAGTACTTC
>TRBJ1-5|TRBV6-2/TRBV6-3|.|few|15
CASSWSGGRNQPQHF
TGTGCCAGCAGTTGGTCGGGTGGGCGCAATCAGCCCCAGCATTTT
>TRBJ1-2|TRBV27|.|.|15
CASSPSGGAPYGYTF
TGTGCCAGCAGTCCCTCCGGGGGGGCACCCTATGGCTACACCTTC
>TRBJ2-1|TRBV11-3|.|.|13
CASRPTHSDEQFF
TGTGCCAGCAGACCGACACATAGCGATGAGCAGTTCTTC